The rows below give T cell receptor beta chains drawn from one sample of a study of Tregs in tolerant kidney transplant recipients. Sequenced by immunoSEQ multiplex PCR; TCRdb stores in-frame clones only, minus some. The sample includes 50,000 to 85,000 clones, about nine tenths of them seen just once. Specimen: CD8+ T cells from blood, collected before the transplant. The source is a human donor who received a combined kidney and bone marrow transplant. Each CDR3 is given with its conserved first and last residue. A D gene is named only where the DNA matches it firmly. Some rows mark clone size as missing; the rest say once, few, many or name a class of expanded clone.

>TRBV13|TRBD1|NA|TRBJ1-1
TGTGCCAGCAGCTTAGCCACAGGGGGCACTGAAGCTTTCTTT
CASSLATGGTEAFF
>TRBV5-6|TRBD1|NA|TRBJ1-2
TGTGCCAGCAGACCGACAGGGTCTCATGGCTACACCTTC
CASRPTGSHGYTF
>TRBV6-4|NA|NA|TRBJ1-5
TGTGCCCGCCGACGAGACGCGGGTGGTCAGCCCCAGCATTTT
CARRRDAGGQPQHF
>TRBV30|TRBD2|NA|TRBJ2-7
TGTGCCTGGAGTGATGGACTAGCGGGAAACGAGCAGTACTTC
CAWSDGLAGNEQYF
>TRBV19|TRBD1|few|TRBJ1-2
TGTGCCAGTAGTACAGGACAGGGTACCCACTATGGCTACACCTTC
CASSTGQGTHYGYTF
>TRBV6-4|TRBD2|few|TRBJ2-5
TGTGCCAGCAGTAAGACTAGCGGGGGACAAGAGACCCAGTACTTC
CASSKTSGGQETQYF
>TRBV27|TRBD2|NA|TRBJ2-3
TGTGCCAGCAGTTTCGGGGGGACTAGCGGGACGACAGATACGCAGTATTTT
CASSFGGTSGTTDTQYF
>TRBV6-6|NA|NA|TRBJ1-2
TGTGCCAGCAGTTACACCAACTCGGGAGTTCCATATGGCTACACCTTC
CASSYTNSGVPYGYTF
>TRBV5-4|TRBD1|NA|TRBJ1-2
TGTGCCAGCAGCTTGGTCGGGGACAGATTTAACTATGGCTACACCTTC
CASSLVGDRFNYGYTF
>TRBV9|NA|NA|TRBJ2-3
TGTGCCAGCAGCGTAGATGGCCTCACAGATACGCAGTATTTT
CASSVDGLTDTQYF
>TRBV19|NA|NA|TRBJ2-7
TGTGCCAGTAGTACGACAGTCTCCTACGAGCAGTACTTC
CASSTTVSYEQYF
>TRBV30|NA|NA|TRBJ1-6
TGTGCCTGGAGTTGGAGCGGGGATAATTCCCCCCTCCACTTT
CAWSWSGDNSPLHF
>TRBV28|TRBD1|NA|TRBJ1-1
TGTGCCAGCAGTTTGTTAGGGACAGAGGTGAACACTGAAGCTTTCTTT
CASSLLGTEVNTEAFF
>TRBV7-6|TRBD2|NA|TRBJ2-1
TGTGCCAGCAGCTTGAGCGGGGGGGGTTACAATGAGCAGTTCTTC
CASSLSGGGYNEQFF
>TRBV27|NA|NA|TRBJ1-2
TGTGCCAGCAGTTTAAGGGAGAACTATGGCTACACCTTC
CASSLRENYGYTF
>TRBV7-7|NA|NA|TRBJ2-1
TGTGCCAGCAGCCCCCTGACAGGAAGGTATGCGAGCTACAATGAGCAGTTCTTC
CASSPLTGRYASYNEQFF
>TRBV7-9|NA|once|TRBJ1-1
TGTGCCAGCAGCGTACAGGGTGAAGCTTTCTTT
CASSVQGEAFF
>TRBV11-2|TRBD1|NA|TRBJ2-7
TGTGCCAGCAGCTCCGGGGACAGGTACGAGCAGTACTTC
CASSSGDRYEQYF
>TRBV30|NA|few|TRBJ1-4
TGTGCCTGCCCACCCGAATCCCCGGGGGGAGCTCATCCACTGTTTTTT
CACPPESPGGAHPLFF
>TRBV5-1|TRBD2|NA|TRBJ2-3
TGCGCCAGCAGCTTGGCCCTAGCGGGGCGCACAGATACGCAGTATTTT
CASSLALAGRTDTQYF
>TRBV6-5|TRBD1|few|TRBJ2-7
TGTGCCAGCAGCCAAGAGGGGGCCGGGTCCTACGAGCAGTACTTC
CASSQEGAGSYEQYF
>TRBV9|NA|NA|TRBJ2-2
TGTGCCAGCAGCGTCCCGGCCGGGGAGCTGTTTTTT
CASSVPAGELFF
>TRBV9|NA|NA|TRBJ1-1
TGTGCCAGCAGCGTCGGAGGGTCCACTGAAGCTTTCTTT
CASSVGGSTEAFF
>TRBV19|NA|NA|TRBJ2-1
TGTGCCAGTAACAGCCCTGGAAATGAGCAGTTCTTC
CASNSPGNEQFF
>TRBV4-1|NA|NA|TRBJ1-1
TGCGCCAGCAGACCGGGGGGGAACACTGAAGCTTTCTTT
CASRPGGNTEAFF
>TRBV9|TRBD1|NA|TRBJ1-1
TGTGCCAGCAGCGTCACAGGGGGCACATACACTGAAGCTTTCTTT
CASSVTGGTYTEAFF
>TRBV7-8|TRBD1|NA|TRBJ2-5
TGTGCCACCATGACAGGGGGTCTAGAGACCCAGTACTTC
CATMTGGLETQYF
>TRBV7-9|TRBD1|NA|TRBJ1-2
TGTGCCAGCAGCTTAGACCAGGGGGACTATGGCTACACCTTC
CASSLDQGDYGYTF
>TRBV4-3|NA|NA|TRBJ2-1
TGCGCCAGCAGCCAAGATCTGACCGGGGACTACAATGAGCAGTTCTTC
CASSQDLTGDYNEQFF
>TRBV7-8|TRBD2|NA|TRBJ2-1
TGTGCCAGCCGGACTAGCGGGAGGGCTTATGAGCAGTTCTTC
CASRTSGRAYEQFF
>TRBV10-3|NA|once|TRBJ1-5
TGTGCCATCAGTGAGGGGACTGCTAGCAATCAGCCCCAGCATTTT
CAISEGTASNQPQHF
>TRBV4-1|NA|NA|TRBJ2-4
TGCGCCAGCAGCCAAAGGCAGACAAAAAACATTCAGTACTTC
CASSQRQTKNIQYF
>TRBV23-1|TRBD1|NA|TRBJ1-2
TGCGCCACCTCGACAGGGTCCGTTAACTATGGCTACACCTTC
CATSTGSVNYGYTF
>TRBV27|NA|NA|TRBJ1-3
TGTGCCAGCAGCTTAGGTAGAAACCCAGGAAACACCATATATTTT
CASSLGRNPGNTIYF
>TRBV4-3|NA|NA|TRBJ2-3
TGCGCCAGCAGCCAAGATGAGGGGACTTATAGCACAGATACGCAGTATTTT
CASSQDEGTYSTDTQYF
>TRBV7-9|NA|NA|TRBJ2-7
TGTGCCAGCAGCTTAGACCAGGATGCGTACTTC
CASSLDQDAYF
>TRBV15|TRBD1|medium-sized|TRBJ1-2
TGTGCCACCAGCAGAGCCCCCCGGACAGGGGAGTACCGCTATGGCTACACCTTC
CATSRAPRTGEYRYGYTF
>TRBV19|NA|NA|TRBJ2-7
TGTGCCAGTAGCTCCTTGGGGCACCGCTCCTACGAGCAGTACTTC
CASSSLGHRSYEQYF
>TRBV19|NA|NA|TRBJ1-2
TGTGCCAGTAGTATAGGAGGTCGGGGAGGCTGGTATGGCTACACCTTC
CASSIGGRGGWYGYTF
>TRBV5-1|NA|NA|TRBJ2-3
TGCGCCAGCAGCTTCTTGGGTCGGTCGGAGGGCACAGATACGCAGTATTTT
CASSFLGRSEGTDTQYF
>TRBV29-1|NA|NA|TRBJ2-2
TGCAGCGTTGCCGGACAGATCAACACCGGGGAGCTGTTTTTT
CSVAGQINTGELFF
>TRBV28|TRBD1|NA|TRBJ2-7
TGTGCCAGCATGGACAGGGCCTACGAGCAGTACTTC
CASMDRAYEQYF
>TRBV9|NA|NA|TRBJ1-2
TGTGCCAGCAGCGTAGCGCTGGGGGGGAACGGCTATGGCTACACCTTC
CASSVALGGNGYGYTF
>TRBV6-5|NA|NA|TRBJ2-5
TGTGCCAGCAGTTCTCGTCATAGCGCGGACCAAGAGACCCAGTACTTC
CASSSRHSADQETQYF
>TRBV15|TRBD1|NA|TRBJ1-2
TGTGCCACCAGTTATGGGACAGATGGCTACACCTTC
CATSYGTDGYTF
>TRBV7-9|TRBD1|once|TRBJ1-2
TGTGCCAGCACCCCCAATCGGATGACAGGGGAAGTATTTGGCTACACCTTC
CASTPNRMTGEVFGYTF
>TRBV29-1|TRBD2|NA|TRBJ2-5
TGCAGCGTTGAATGGGGGGGGGAGCGGGGGGGCCCGAAGACCCAGTACTTC
CSVEWGGERGGPKTQYF
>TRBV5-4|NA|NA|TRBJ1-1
TGTGCCAGCAGCCTCCTGAACACTGAAGCTTTCTTT
CASSLLNTEAFF
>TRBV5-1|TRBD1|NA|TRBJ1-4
TGCGCCAGCAGCTGGGGACAGGGGGCGGTTCATTTAACTAATGAAAAACTGTTTTTT
CASSWGQGAVHLTNEKLFF
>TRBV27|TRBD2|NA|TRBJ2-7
TGTGCCAGCAGTTGGGGGGGATCGGAAGAGCAGTACTTC
CASSWGGSEEQYF
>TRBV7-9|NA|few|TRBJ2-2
TGTGCCAGCAGCCGGACAGATCTTGGCGGGGAGCTGTTTTTT
CASSRTDLGGELFF
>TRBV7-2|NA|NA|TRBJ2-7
TGTGCCAGCAGCTTAGGGTCCCAGGGGGGACGCGAGCAGTACTTC
CASSLGSQGGREQYF